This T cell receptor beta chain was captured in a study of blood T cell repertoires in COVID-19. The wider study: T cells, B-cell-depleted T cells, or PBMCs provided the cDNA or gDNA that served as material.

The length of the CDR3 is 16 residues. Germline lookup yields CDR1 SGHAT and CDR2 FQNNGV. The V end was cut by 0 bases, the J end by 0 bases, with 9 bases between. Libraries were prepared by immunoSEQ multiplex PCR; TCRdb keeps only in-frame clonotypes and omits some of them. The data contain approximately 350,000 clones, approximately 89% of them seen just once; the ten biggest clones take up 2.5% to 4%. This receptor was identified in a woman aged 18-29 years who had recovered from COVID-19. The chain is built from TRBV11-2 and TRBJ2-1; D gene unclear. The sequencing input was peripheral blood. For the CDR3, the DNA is TGTGCCAGCAGCTTAGAGTCTTTGAGCTCCTACAATGAGCAGTTCTTC. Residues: CASSLESLSSYNEQFF.